The 25 T cell receptor beta chains below all came from one sample that was sequenced in a study of persistence of HIV-infected CD4 T cells. What these receptors recognize is not known. Cells were stimulated nonspecifically with anti-CD3/anti-CD28 magnetic beads. CD4+ T cells upregulating both CD40 ligand and CD69 were sorted as responding cells. Sequencing used immunoSEQ version 4 in survey mode. Assay: immunoSEQ multiplex PCR; the TCRdb copy retains only in-frame clones and omits some. The sample consists of about 43,000 clones, 89% of them appearing once. This specimen consisted of CD4+ T cells sorted from PBMCs after 18-hour stimulation, obtained from a patient who received antiretroviral therapy. The receptors here all came from an adult man with HIV who was CMV-seropositive.

This clone has more than one count but fewer than ten. The V call is TRBV10-3, the J call TRBJ1-5, with TRBD1 matching over 7 bases. With V trimmed by 6 bases and J by 5 bases, 10 bases remained unmatched. The CDR3 runs 15 residues. Germline V lookup: CDR1 ENHRY, CDR2 SYGVKD. The CDR3 here is CAISPESQGDQPQHF. In nucleotides, the CDR3 is TGTGCCATCAGCCCGGAATCCCAGGGGGATCAGCCCCAGCATTTT.

V and J are TRBV7-2 and TRBJ1-5; no clear D. V was cut by 4 bases and J by 3 bases, with 13 bases left in between. The CDR3 loop spans 15 amino acids. CDR1 and CDR2 (germline): SGHTA, FQGNSA. The CDR3 sequence is CASSSGGFANQPQHF. In DNA, the CDR3 is TGTGCCAGCAGCTCCGGAGGGTTCGCCAATCAGCCCCAGCATTTT. The variable domain in full, completed from reference TRBV7-2 and TRBJ1-5, reads GAGVSQSPSNKVTEKGKDVELRCDPISGHTALYWYRQSLGQGLEFLIYFQGNSAPDKSGLPSDRFSAERTGGSVSTLTIQRTQQEDSAVYLCASSSGGFANQPQHFGDGTRLSIL.

This rearrangement joins TRBV19 to TRBJ2-2, with D possibly being TRBD1 (6 bases). Trimming stripped 8 bases from V and 1 base from J, with 11 bases between. Looked up from germline, CDR1 is LNHDA and CDR2 is SQIVND (reference sequence). This CDR3 contains 14 residues. The DNA for the CDR3 is TGTGCCAGTTCCGGACAGATGAACACCGGGGAGCTGTTTTTT. Translating it yields CASSGQMNTGELFF.

The rearrangement links TRBV3-1 (or the pseudogene TRBV3-2) to TRBJ1-1; D perhaps matches TRBD1 (6 bases). The CDR3 totals 14 residues. V lost 0 bases, J lost 10 bases, and 15 bases lay in between. Germline loops: CDR1 LGHDT, CDR2 YNNKEL (reference sequence). CDR3 DNA: TGTGCCAGCAGCCAAGATCTGGGGGGCAGAGTAGCTTTCTTT. This translates into CASSQDLGGRVAFF.

The chain recombines TRBV5-1 with TRBJ2-6, with D perhaps TRBD1 (6 bases). The CDR3 sequence is 18 residues long. Germline loops: CDR1 SGHRS, CDR2 YFSETQ. The ends were cut back, 4 bases at V and 0 bases at J, with 17 bases in the middle. For the CDR3, the DNA is TGCGCCAGCAGCGCGCTGGACAGCCTACTCTCTGGGGCCAACGTCCTGACTTTC. This encodes CASSALDSLLSGANVLTF.

The chain uses TRBV28 and TRBJ2-3, with D perhaps given as TRBD1 or TRBD2 (5 bases each). Per germline, CDR1 MDHEN and CDR2 SYDVKM. This CDR3 contains 13 residues. V gave up 8 bases and J gave up 2 bases, with 11 bases separating them. CDR3 coding DNA: TGTGCCAGCCAGCCGGGGACCACAGATACGCAGTATTTT. This gives the protein CASQPGTTDTQYF.

The count of this clone is one. The chain employs TRBV24-1 and TRBJ2-1; perhaps D is TRBD1 or TRBD2 (5 bases each). CDR3 length: 14 residues. V shed 4 bases and J shed 16 bases, with 22 bases lying between them. Germline loops: CDR1 KGHDR, CDR2 SFDVKD. CDR3 bases: TGTGCCACCAGTGACTCTGGAACGATAGTGGGGGTCTTCTTC. It encodes CATSDSGTIVGVFF.

J is TRBJ2-7 and V is TRBV24-1, with D maybe TRBD1 (6 bases). V lost 4 bases to trimming and J lost 1 base, with 10 bases between them. Germline V lookup: CDR1 KGHDR, CDR2 SFDVKD. CDR3 length equals 14 residues. CDR3 DNA sequence: TGTGCCACCAGTGACCACGGACAGTCCTACGAGCAGTACTTC. Its protein is CATSDHGQSYEQYF.

The chain couples TRBV27 to TRBJ2-7; TRBD2 might be the D (7 bases). The CDR3 sequence is 13 residues long. V lost 2 bases, J lost 7 bases, and 12 bases lay in between. Per germline, CDR1 MNHEY and CDR2 SMNVEV (reference sequence). The DNA for the CDR3 is TGTGCCAGCAGTTTAAGGGGGGGGCAGGAGCAGTACTTC. Translating gives CASSLRGGQEQYF.

The chain uses TRBV18 and TRBJ2-3; 9 positions match TRBD2. Germline CDR1 and CDR2: KGHSH and LQKENI. V trimming: 0 bases; J trimming: 6 bases; junction bases outside the gene matches: 10. The CDR3 is 17 residues long. The CDR3, as DNA: TGTGCCAGCTCACCACCGACTGGCGGGGGGGCCCTGGATACGCAGTATTTT. This codes for CASSPPTGGGALDTQYF.

The CDR3 bases are TGTGCCAGCAGACCGTCGGGGACAGCGAACACTGAAGCTTTCTTT. This translates into CASRPSGTANTEAFF. The chain links TRBV6-4 to TRBJ1-1; TRBD1 agrees at 7 bases. With V trimmed by 6 bases and J by 1 base, 8 bases remained unmatched. Germline values: CDR1 MRHNA, CDR2 SNTAGT. The length of the CDR3 is 15 residues.

The gene calls are TRBV12-3 or TRBV12-4 and TRBJ1-6, with TRBD1 as a possible D gene (5 bases). Trimming took off 3 bases at V and 6 bases at J, with 6 bases between the two ends. The CDR3 has 13 amino acids. The CDR3 region is CASSFGGNSPLHF. DNA of the CDR3: TGTGCCAGCAGTTTCGGGGGTAATTCACCCCTCCACTTT.

J is TRBJ2-3 and V is TRBV28, with 8 positions matching TRBD2. The trim removed 2 bases at V and 2 bases at J, leaving 12 bases unmatched. The germline V gene has CDR1 MDHEN and CDR2 SYDVKM. This CDR3 region has 18 residues. The CDR3 loop reads CASSLGKRAGVLTDTQYF. The CDR3 DNA sequence: TGTGCCAGCAGTTTAGGCAAACGAGCGGGGGTACTCACAGATACGCAGTATTTT.

This clone was recorded once. The chain joins TRBV5-4 to TRBJ2-1; D remains ambiguous. V was clipped by 2 bases and J by 0 bases, with 6 bases between them. The CDR3 has 14 residues. CDR1 is SGHNT, CDR2 YYREEE, per germline (reference sequence). The CDR3 bases are TGTGCCAGCAGCTTAGAGAGCTCCTACAATGAGCAGTTCTTC. Translation: CASSLESSYNEQFF.

This chain joins TRBV5-5 and TRBJ1-6; D is uncertain. This CDR3 spans 14 amino acids. Trimming removed 0 bases from V and 3 bases from J, with 4 bases in between. CDR1 is SGHKS and CDR2 is YYEKEE in the germline V gene (reference sequence). This CDR3 reads CASSLVDYNSPLHF. In DNA, the CDR3 is TGTGCCAGCAGCTTGGTAGACTATAATTCACCCCTCCACTTT.

The chain links TRBV6-5 to TRBJ1-3; no clear D. The V end lost 7 bases, the J end lost 1 base, and 14 bases lay between the germline ends. The germline CDR1 and CDR2 sequences are MNHEY and SVGAGI. This CDR3 spans 15 amino acids. As DNA, the CDR3 is TGTGCCAGCAAGAGTGGAAAGGGTTCTGGAAACACCATATATTTT. It translates to CASKSGKGSGNTIYF.

J is TRBJ1-1 and V is TRBV10-3; 9 bases line up with TRBD1. In germline, CDR1 is ENHRY, CDR2 SYGVKD. The CDR3 contains 14 residues. Unmatched junction bases numbered 2, after V lost 5 bases and J lost 1 base. The CDR3 region is CAISRTGENTEAFF. The CDR3 DNA reads as TGTGCCATCAGTAGGACAGGGGAGAACACTGAAGCTTTCTTT.

The chain links TRBV15 to TRBJ2-2, with D perhaps matching TRBD1 or TRBD2 (6 bases each). Germline V lookup: CDR1 LNHNV, CDR2 YYDKDF (reference sequence). Trimming removed 0 bases from V and 7 bases from J, with 9 bases in between. The CDR3 is 14 amino acids. The CDR3 nucleotides read TGTGCCACCAGCAGAGAGGGGGGCGGCGGGGAGCTGTTTTTT. Its translation is CATSREGGGGELFF.

The chain has TRBV3-1 (or the pseudogene TRBV3-2) and TRBJ2-3, with TRBD2 matching 14 bases. CDR3 length: 16 amino acids. Germline trimming cut 4 bases from V and 0 bases from J; bases unmatched to any gene: 0. Germline V gives CDR1 LGHDT, CDR2 YNNKEL (reference sequence). This chain's CDR3 is CASSRLAGGSTDTQYF. The CDR3 coding sequence is TGTGCCAGCAGCCGACTAGCGGGGGGGAGCACAGATACGCAGTATTTT.

This clone appeared once. This chain uses TRBV15 with TRBJ2-2; the D is unclear. V shed 2 bases and J shed 1 base, with 11 bases lying between them. Germline V gene data show CDR1 as LNHNV and CDR2 as YYDKDF (reference sequence). The CDR3 runs to 16 residues. CDR3 sequence reads: CATSRPRPGNTGELFF. DNA of the CDR3: TGTGCCACCAGCAGACCAAGGCCGGGGAACACCGGGGAGCTGTTTTTT.

The chain recombines TRBV30 with TRBJ1-5; D might be TRBD1 (5 bases). Trimming left V 1 base short and J 3 bases short, with 7 bases between. The length of the CDR3 is 13 residues. CDR1 and CDR2 from the germline V gene are GTSNPN and SVGIG (reference sequence). The CDR3, as DNA: TGTGCCTGGAGTGGTGGGACCAATCAGCCCCAGCATTTT. Its protein is CAWSGGTNQPQHF.

CDR3 nucleotide sequence: TGTGCCACCGGGGGGGTAAGCACAGATACGCAGTATTTT. Translating gives CATGGVSTDTQYF. This rearrangement joins TRBV5-4 to TRBJ2-3, with TRBD2 matching 8 bases. Trimming took 9 bases from V and 0 from J; bases not matched to a gene: 3. CDR1 SGHNT and CDR2 YYREEE come from the germline V gene (reference sequence). The CDR3 consists of 13 residues.

This clone appeared a single time. This chain uses TRBV10-2 with TRBJ2-7; 8 bases align to TRBD2. Trimming cost V 6 bases and J 3 bases; bases outside gene matches: 7. The germline V gene has CDR1 WSHSY and CDR2 SAAADI. The CDR3 sequence is 14 residues long. CDR3 bases: TGCGCCAGCAGGGCGGGGGGCGGTGGCTACGAGCAGTACTTC. Amino acids: CASRAGGGGYEQYF.

This clone was observed once. The gene calls are TRBV20-1 and TRBJ2-7; D possibly corresponds to TRBD1 (5 bases). Germline-derived CDR1 and CDR2 are DFQATT and SNEGSKA (reference sequence). Trimming left V 3 bases short and J 3 bases short, with 15 bases between. CDR3 length equals 14 residues. The DNA of the CDR3 is TGCAGTGCTAGTGGGGCCGGCAAACTCTACGAGCAGTACTTC. Residues: CSASGAGKLYEQYF.

This clone was counted between two and nine times. This chain connects TRBV2 to TRBJ1-6; weak D call: TRBD1 (6 bases). V lost 5 bases and J 7 bases, leaving 9 bases between the germline ends. Germline V gene lookup returns CDR1 SNHLY and CDR2 FYNNEI. CDR3 size: 13 residues. CDR3 amino acids: CASSRTENSPLHF. In DNA, the CDR3 is TGTGCCAGCAGTCGGACAGAGAATTCACCCCTCCACTTT.